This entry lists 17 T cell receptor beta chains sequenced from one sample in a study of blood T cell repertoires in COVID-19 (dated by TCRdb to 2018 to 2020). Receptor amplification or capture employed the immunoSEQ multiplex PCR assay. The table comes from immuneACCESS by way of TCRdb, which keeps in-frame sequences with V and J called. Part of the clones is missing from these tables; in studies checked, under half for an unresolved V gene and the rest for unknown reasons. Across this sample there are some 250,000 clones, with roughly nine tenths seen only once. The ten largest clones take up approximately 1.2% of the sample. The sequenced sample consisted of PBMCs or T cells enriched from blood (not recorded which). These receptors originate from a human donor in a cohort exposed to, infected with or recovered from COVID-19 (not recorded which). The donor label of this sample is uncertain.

The CDR3 reads CASSLAAGGASTDTQYF. The CDR3 bases are TGTGCCAGCAGCTTAGCGGCGGGGGGCGCTAGCACAGATACGCAGTATTTT. The rearrangement uses TRBV7-2 and TRBJ2-3, with 8 bases identical to TRBD2. In germline, CDR1 is SGHTA, CDR2 FQGNSA. V shed 0 bases and J 0 bases; nucleotides not matched to a gene: 5. The CDR3 is made up of 17 amino acids.

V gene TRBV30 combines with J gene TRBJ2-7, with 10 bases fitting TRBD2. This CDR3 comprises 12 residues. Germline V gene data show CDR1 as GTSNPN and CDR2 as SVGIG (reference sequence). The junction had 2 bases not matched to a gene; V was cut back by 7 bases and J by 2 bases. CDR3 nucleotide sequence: TGTGCCTCTACTAGCGGGGCCTACGAGCAGTACTTC. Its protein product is CASTSGAYEQYF.

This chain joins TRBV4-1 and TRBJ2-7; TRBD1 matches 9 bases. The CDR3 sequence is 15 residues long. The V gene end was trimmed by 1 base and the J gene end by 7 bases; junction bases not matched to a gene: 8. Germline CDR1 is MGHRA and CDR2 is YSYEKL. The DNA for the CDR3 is TGCGCCAGCAGCCAAGCGGGGACAGGGTTCGAGGAGCAGTACTTC. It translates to CASSQAGTGFEEQYF.

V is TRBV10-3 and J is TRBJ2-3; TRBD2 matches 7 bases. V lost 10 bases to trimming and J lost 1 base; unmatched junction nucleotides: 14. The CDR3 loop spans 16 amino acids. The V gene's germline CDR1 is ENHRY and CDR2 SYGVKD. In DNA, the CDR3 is TGTGCCACCCGCAACACGCCCAGCGGGGGCACAGATACGCAGTATTTT. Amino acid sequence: CATRNTPSGGTDTQYF.

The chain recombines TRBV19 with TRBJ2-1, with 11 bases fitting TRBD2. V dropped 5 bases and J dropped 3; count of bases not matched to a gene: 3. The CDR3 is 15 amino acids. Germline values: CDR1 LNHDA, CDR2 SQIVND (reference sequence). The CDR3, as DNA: TGTGCCAGTAGTCCCGGGACTAGCGGCTACAATGAGCAGTTCTTC. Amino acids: CASSPGTSGYNEQFF.

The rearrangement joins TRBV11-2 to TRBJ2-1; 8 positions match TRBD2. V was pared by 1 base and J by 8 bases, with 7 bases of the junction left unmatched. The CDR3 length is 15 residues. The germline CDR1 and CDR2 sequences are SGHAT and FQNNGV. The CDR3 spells CASSLGAGGEHEQFF. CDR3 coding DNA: TGTGCCAGCAGCTTAGGGGCGGGGGGCGAGCATGAGCAGTTCTTC. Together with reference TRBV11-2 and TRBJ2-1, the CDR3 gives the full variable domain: EAGVAQSPRYKIIEKRQSVAFWCNPISGHATLYWYQQILGQGPKLLIQFQNNGVVDDSQLPKDRFSAERLKGVDSTLKIQPAKLEDSAVYLCASSLGAGGEHEQFFGPGTRLTVL.

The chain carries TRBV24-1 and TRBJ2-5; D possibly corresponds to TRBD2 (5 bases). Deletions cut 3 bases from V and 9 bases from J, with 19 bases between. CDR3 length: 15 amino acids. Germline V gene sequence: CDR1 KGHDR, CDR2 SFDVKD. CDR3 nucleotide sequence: TGTGCCACCAGTGATCCCGAGGAGGAGGATCGGTCCCAGTACTTC. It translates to CATSDPEEEDRSQYF.

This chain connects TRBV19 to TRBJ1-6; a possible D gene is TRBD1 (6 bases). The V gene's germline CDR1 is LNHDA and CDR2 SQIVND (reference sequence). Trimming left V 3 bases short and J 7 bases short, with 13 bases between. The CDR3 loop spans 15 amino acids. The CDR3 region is CASSISQGLNSPLHF. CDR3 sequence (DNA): TGTGCCAGTAGTATCTCACAGGGATTGAATTCACCCCTCCACTTT. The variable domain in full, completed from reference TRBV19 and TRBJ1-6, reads DGGITQSPKYLFRKEGQNVTLSCEQNLNHDAMYWYRQDPGQGLRLIYYSQIVNDFQKGDIAEGYSVSREKKESFPLTVTSAQKNPTAFYLCASSISQGLNSPLHFGNGTRLTVT.

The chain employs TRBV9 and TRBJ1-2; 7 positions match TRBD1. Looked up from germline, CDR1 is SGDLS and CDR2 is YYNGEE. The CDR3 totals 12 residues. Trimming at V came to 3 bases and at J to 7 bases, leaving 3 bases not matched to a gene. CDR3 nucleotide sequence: TGTGCCAGCAGCGCCTACAGGGGTGGCTACACCTTC. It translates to CASSAYRGGYTF.

CDR3 amino acids: CASSPSGLGFNEQFF. CDR3 bases: TGTGCCAGCTCACCGTCGGGACTAGGGTTTAATGAGCAGTTCTTC. The chain links TRBV18 to TRBJ2-1; 8 bases align to TRBD2. The CDR3 contains 15 residues. Per the germline V gene, CDR1 is KGHSH and CDR2 is LQKENI. V was pared by 3 bases and J by 7 bases, with 8 bases of the junction left unmatched. Full variable domain (remainder filled in from reference TRBV18 and TRBJ2-1): NAGVMQNPRHLVRRRGQEARLRCSPMKGHSHVYWYRQLPEEGLKFMVYLQKENIIDESGMPKERFSAEFPKEGPSILRIQQVVRGDSAAYFCASSPSGLGFNEQFFGPGTRLTVL.

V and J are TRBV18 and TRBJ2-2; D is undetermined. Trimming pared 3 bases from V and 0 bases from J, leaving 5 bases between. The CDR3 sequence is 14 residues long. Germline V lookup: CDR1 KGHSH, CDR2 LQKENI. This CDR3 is CASSPRTNTGELFF. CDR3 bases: TGTGCCAGCTCACCCAGGACGAACACCGGGGAGCTGTTTTTT.

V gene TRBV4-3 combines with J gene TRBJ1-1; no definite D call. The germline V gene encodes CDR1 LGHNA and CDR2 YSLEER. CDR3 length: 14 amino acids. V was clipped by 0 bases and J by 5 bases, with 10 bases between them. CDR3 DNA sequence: TGCGCCAGCAGCCAAGATGAGGGAGGAACTGAAGCTTTCTTT. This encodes CASSQDEGGTEAFF.

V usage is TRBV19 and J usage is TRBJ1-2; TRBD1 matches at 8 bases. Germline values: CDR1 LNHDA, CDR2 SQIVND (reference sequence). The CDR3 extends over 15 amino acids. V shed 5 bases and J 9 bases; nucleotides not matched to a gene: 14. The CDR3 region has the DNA TGTGCCAGTAGTGCGACAGGGGATACTATGGGGAGCTACACCTTC. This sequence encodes CASSATGDTMGSYTF.

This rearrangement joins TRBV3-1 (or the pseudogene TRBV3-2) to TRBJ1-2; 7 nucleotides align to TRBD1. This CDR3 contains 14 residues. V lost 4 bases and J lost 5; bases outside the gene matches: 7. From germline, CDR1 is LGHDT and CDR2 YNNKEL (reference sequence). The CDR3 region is CASSPLGQLYGYTF. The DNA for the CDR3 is TGTGCCAGCAGCCCGCTGGGACAGCTATATGGCTACACCTTC.

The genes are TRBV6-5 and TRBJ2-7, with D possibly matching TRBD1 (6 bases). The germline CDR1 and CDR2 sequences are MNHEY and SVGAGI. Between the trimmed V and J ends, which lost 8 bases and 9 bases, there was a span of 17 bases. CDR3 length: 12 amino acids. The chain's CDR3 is CASGAWGQGQYF. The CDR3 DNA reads TGTGCCAGCGGGGCCTGGGGGCAGGGGCAGTACTTC.

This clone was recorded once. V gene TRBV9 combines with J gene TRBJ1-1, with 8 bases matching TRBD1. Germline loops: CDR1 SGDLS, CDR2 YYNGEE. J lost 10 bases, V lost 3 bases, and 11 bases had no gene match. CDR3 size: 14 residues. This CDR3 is CASSEGDRPGGAFF. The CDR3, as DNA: TGTGCCAGCAGCGAGGGGGACAGGCCCGGGGGAGCTTTCTTT.

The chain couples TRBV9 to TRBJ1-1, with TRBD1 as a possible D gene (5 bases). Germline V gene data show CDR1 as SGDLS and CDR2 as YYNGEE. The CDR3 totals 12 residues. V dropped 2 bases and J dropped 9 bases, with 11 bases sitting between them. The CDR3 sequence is CASSVGQGQAFF. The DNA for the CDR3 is TGTGCCAGCAGCGTTGGGCAGGGCCAAGCTTTCTTT.